This T cell receptor beta chain emerged from a study of PD-1 blockade in mismatch repair-deficient tumors. Study-level findings and limits: Tumor-resident clones, often undetectable pretreatment in blood, expanded then contracted after pembrolizumab.

On this clone itself: What it recognizes is unknown.

Only in-frame clones appear in the TCRdb table, and some are missing; sequencing was by immunoSEQ multiplex PCR. The sample has approximately 110,000 clones, about three quarters seen once. Per the germline V gene, CDR1 is SEHNR and CDR2 is FQNEAQ (reference sequence). Trimming shortened V by 8 bases and J by 0 bases, and 11 bases separated the two germline ends. This CDR3 comprises 14 residues. The TCR-sequenced patients were a few responders to pembrolizumab. This sequence was found in an adult with mismatch repair-deficient cancer. The specimen was peripheral blood, collected approximately 60 weeks after starting pembrolizumab. The V and J genes are TRBV7-9 and TRBJ1-5; D is unclear. CDR3 nucleotides: TGTGCCAGCCAAAAGGCAGATAGCAATCAGCCCCAGCATTTT. Translated: CASQKADSNQPQHF.